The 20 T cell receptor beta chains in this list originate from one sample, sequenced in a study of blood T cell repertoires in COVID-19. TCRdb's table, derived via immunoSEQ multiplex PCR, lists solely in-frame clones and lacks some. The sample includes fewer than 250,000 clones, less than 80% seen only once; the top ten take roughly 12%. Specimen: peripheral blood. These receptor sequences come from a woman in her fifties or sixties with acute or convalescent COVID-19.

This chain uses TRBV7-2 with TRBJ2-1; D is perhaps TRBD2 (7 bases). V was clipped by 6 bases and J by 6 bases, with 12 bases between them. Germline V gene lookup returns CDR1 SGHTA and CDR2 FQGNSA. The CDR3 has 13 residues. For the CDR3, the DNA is TGTGCCAGCAGAACCGGGGGGCCCAATGAGCAGTTCTTC. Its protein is CASRTGGPNEQFF.

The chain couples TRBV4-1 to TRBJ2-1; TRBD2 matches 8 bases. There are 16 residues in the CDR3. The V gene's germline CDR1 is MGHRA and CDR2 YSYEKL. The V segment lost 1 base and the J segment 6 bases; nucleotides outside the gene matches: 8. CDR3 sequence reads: CASSQAGGTRGNEQFF. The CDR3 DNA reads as TGCGCCAGCAGCCAAGCGGGGGGGACCCGGGGCAATGAGCAGTTCTTC.

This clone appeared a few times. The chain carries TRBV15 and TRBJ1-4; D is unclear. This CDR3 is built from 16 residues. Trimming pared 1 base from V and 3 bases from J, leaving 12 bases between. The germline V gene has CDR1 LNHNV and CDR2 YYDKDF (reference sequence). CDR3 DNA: TGTGCCACCAGCAGAGTATCGGGGAATCCTAATGAAAAACTGTTTTTT. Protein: CATSRVSGNPNEKLFF.

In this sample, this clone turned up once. DNA of the CDR3: TGTGCCACCAGCAGACCTTCTGGGGGACTAGCGGGAGTGGTAGAGACCCAGTACTTC. Residues: CATSRPSGGLAGVVETQYF. The V and J genes are TRBV15 and TRBJ2-5, with 14 bases lining up with TRBD2. CDR1 is LNHNV and CDR2 is YYDKDF in the germline V gene (reference sequence). This CDR3 region has 19 residues. Losses at the gene ends were 2 bases for V and 4 bases for J; bases not matched to a gene: 12.

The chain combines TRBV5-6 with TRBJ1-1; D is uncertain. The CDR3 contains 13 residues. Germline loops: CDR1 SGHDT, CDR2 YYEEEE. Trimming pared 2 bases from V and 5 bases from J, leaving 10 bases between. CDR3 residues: CASSFQLGTEAFF. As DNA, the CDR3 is TGTGCCAGCAGCTTCCAACTCGGGACTGAAGCTTTCTTT.

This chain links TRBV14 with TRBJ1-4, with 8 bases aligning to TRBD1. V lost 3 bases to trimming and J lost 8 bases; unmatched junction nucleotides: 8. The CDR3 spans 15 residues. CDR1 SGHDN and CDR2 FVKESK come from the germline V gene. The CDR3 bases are TGTGCCAGCAGCCAGATCAGGGGGCGCGGGGAAAAACTGTTTTTT. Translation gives CASSQIRGRGEKLFF.

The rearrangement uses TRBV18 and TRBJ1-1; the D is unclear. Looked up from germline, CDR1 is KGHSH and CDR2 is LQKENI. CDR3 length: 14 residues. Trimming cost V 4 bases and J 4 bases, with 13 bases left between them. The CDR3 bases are TGTGCCAGCTCACTGTCCTTCTCGGGCACTGAAGCTTTCTTT. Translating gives CASSLSFSGTEAFF. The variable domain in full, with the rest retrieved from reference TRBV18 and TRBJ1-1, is NAGVMQNPRHLVRRRGQEARLRCSPMKGHSHVYWYRQLPEEGLKFMVYLQKENIIDESGMPKERFSAEFPKEGPSILRIQQVVRGDSAAYFCASSLSFSGTEAFFGQGTRLTVV.

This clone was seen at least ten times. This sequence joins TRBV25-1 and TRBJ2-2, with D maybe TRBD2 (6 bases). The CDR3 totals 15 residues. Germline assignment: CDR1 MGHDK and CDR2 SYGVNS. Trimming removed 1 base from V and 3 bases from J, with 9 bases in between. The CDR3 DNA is TGTGCCAGCAGTGAATCTAGCGTACACACCGGGGAGCTGTTTTTT. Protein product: CASSESSVHTGELFF.

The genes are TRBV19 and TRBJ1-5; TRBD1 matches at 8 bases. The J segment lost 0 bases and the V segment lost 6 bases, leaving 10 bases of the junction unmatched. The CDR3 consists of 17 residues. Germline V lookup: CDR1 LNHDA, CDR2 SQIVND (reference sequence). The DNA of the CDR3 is TGTGCCAGTAGCCAAGACAGGGGCGGGGGTAGCAATCAGCCCCAGCATTTT. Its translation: CASSQDRGGGSNQPQHF. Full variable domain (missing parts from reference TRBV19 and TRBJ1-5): DGGITQSPKYLFRKEGQNVTLSCEQNLNHDAMYWYRQDPGQGLRLIYYSQIVNDFQKGDIAEGYSVSREKKESFPLTVTSAQKNPTAFYLCASSQDRGGGSNQPQHFGDGTRLSIL.

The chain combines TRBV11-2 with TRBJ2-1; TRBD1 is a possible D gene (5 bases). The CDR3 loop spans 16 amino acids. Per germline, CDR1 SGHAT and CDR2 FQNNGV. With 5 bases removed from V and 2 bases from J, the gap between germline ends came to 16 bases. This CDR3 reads CASSGWTQGAYNEQFF. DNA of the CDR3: TGTGCCAGCAGCGGATGGACCCAAGGGGCCTACAATGAGCAGTTCTTC.

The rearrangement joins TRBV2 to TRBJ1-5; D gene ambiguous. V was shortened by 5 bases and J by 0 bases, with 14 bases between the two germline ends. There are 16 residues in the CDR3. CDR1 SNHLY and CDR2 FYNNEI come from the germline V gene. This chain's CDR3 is CASSLRHSGSNQPQHF. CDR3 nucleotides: TGTGCCAGCAGTCTTAGACATTCCGGTAGCAATCAGCCCCAGCATTTT.

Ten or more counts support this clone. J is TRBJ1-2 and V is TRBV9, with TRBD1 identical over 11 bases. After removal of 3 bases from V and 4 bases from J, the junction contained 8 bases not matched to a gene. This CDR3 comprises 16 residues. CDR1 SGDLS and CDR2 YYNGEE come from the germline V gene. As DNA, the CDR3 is TGTGCCAGCAGCGCCCATCGGACAGGGGGCAGCTATGGCTACACCTTC. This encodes CASSAHRTGGSYGYTF.

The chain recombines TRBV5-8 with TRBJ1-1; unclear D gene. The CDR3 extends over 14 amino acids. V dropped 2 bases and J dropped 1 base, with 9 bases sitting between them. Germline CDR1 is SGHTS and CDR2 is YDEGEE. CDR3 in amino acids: CASSFHGANTEAFF. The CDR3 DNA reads TGTGCCAGCAGCTTCCATGGAGCGAACACTGAAGCTTTCTTT.

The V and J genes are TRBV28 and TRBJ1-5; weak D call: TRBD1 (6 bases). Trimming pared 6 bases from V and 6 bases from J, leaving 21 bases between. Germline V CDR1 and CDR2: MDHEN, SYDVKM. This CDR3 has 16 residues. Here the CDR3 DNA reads TGTGCCAGCAGAGCGGGACGAGGGGGTTCGGCTCAGCCCCAGCATTTT. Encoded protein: CASRAGRGGSAQPQHF.

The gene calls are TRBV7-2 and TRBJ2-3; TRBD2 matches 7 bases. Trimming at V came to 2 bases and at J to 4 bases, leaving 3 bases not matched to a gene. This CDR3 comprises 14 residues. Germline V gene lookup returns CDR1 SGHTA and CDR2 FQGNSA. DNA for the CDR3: TGTGCCAGCAGCTTACGGGGGGACGCAGATACGCAGTATTTT. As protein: CASSLRGDADTQYF.

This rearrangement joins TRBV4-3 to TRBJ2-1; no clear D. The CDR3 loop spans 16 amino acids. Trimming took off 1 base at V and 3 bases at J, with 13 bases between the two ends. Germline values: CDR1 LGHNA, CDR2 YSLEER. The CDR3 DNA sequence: TGCGCCAGCAGCCAAGGCGCCGGGTTAGTCTACAATGAGCAGTTCTTC. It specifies CASSQGAGLVYNEQFF.

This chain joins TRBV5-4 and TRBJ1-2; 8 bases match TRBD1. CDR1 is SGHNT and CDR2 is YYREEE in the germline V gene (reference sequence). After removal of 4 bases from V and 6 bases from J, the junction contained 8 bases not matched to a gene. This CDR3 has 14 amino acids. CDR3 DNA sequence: TGTGCCAGCAGCGCCGGACAGGGAGTGGATGGCTACACCTTC. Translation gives CASSAGQGVDGYTF. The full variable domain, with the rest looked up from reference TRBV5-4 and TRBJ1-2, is ETGVTQSPTHLIKTRGQQVTLRCSSQSGHNTVSWYQQALGQGPQFIFQYYREEENGRGNFPPRFSGLQFPNYSSELNVNALELDDSALYLCASSAGQGVDGYTFGSGTRLTVV.

CDR3 bases: TGTGCCAGTAGCCTCAGTCCGGGACAGGGGGCTGGCTACACCTTC. This codes for CASSLSPGQGAGYTF. The genes are TRBV19 and TRBJ1-2; 12 positions agree with TRBD1. This CDR3 contains 15 residues. Germline V gene lookup returns CDR1 LNHDA and CDR2 SQIVND (reference sequence). With 6 bases clipped from V and 7 bases from J, the junction kept 9 bases outside the gene matches.

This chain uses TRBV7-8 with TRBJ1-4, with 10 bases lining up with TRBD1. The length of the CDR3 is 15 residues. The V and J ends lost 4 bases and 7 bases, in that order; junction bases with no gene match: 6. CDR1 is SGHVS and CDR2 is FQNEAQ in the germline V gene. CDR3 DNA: TGTGCCAGCAGCTGGGGACAGGGGTCTGGTGAAAAACTGTTTTTT. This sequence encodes CASSWGQGSGEKLFF.

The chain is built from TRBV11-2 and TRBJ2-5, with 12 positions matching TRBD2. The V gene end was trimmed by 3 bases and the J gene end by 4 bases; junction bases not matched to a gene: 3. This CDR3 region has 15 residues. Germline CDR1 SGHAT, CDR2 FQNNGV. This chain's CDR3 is CASSFTSGRLETQYF. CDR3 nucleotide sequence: TGTGCCAGCAGCTTTACTAGCGGGAGGTTAGAGACCCAGTACTTC. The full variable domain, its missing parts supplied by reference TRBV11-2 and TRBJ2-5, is EAGVAQSPRYKIIEKRQSVAFWCNPISGHATLYWYQQILGQGPKLLIQFQNNGVVDDSQLPKDRFSAERLKGVDSTLKIQPAKLEDSAVYLCASSFTSGRLETQYFGPGTRLLVL.